The sequence of this T cell receptor (beta chain) was determined in a study of long-term antiretroviral therapy in people with HIV. V trimming: 5 bases; J trimming: 3 bases; junction bases outside the gene matches: 6. The CDR3 sequence is 16 residues long. Germline CDR1 and CDR2: SGHTA and FQGNSA. People in the study who had HIV all got their treatment in the United States. It was version v3.0 of the immunoSEQ assay that was run at survey level. Assay used: immunoSEQ multiplex PCR; TCRdb lists only in-frame clones, some missing. This repertoire shows fewer than 40,000 clones, roughly 80% found once; its top ten account for approximately 5.5%. To note about this clone: As yet, its antigen is unknown.

Study-level points and caveats: Repertoires from HIV showed CDR3 length ranges narrower than those of controls. Dominance of pre-ART expanded clones persisted, fluctuating and often declining after ART. Following ART, diversity rose but still fell short of transplant donor controls.

This chain uses TRBV7-2 with TRBJ2-2, with 10 positions matching TRBD2. This clonotype originated in a man in his thirties or forties with HIV. Sequencing was performed on unsorted PBMCs, taken 3.4 years after starting antiretroviral therapy. The CDR3 sequence: CASSAGLARYTGELFF. Written as DNA, the CDR3 is TGTGCCAGCAGCGCGGGACTAGCGAGATACACCGGGGAGCTGTTTTTT.